The present entry profiles one TCR beta chain with its context. No antigen is known for it. After removal of 5 bases from V and 4 bases from J, the junction contained 8 bases not matched to a gene. The length of the CDR3 is 16 residues. The germline V gene encodes CDR1 SGHVS and CDR2 FQNEAQ. The data were taken from a study of cytomegalovirus exposure and HLA in healthy donors. Study observations and caveats: Most CMV-associated TCR beta chains were later found to appear HLA-restricted. The authors enumerated 150 to 200 TCR beta chains as linked to cytomegalovirus.

Primers for the PCR totalled 60 Vbeta and 13 Jbeta. The repertoire was sequenced with immunoSEQ multiplex PCR; TCRdb's copy has only in-frame clones and lacks some. The table lists 50,000 or so clones, with approximately 10% in the top ten. The sequence was collected from a man aged 50 or older in good health and CMV-seropositive. J is TRBJ1-3 and V is TRBV7-8; 10 positions match TRBD1. What was sequenced was PBMCs. As DNA, the CDR3 is TGTGCCAGCAGCCCCCGGGACAGGGGAGCGGGAAACACCATATATTTT. This gives the protein CASSPRDRGAGNTIYF.